The rows below give T cell receptor beta chains drawn from one sample of a study of T cell responses to AZD1222 COVID-19 vaccine. Sequencing used immunoSEQ multiplex PCR; TCRdb keeps in-frame clones, though not all of them. This table holds about 200,000 clones, under 95% found once. Sequencing was performed on peripheral blood, taken 28 days after the second AZD1222 dose. These receptors originate from an adult who received the AZD1222 COVID-19 vaccine. Both conserved end residues are part of each CDR3. Expanded clones are given a class, and other clones once, few, many or no size at all.

CASSDGQGGYTF	TRBV19	TRBJ1-2	-
CASSLHGVNTEAFF	TRBV7-3	TRBJ1-1	-
CASSLRLATYNEQFF	TRBV5-5	TRBJ2-1	-
CASSTFGVGQAYNEQFF	TRBV7-9	TRBJ2-1	-
CASSLEAGFGYTF	TRBV6-4	TRBJ1-2	-
CASSEGVPSTYEQYF	TRBV18	TRBJ2-7	-
CASSFPRLADTQYF	TRBV5-4	TRBJ2-3	-
CALTTGSGNQPQHF	TRBV30	TRBJ1-5	-
CASSELAGGQETQYF	TRBV6-1	TRBJ2-5	-
CASSASGSGQPQHF	TRBV28	TRBJ1-5	-
CASSQVPSAGYEQYF	TRBV4-2	TRBJ2-7	-
CASSSNGRNYNSPLHF	TRBV6-5	TRBJ1-6	-
CASSPRGGANTGELFF	TRBV5-4	TRBJ2-2	-
CASSLLTDTEAFF	TRBV7-9	TRBJ1-1	-
CASRTLAGGGTEQFF	TRBV11-1	TRBJ2-1	-
CASSYGTGGEKLFF	TRBV6-5	TRBJ1-4	-
CASSQLAVSYNEQFF	TRBV14	TRBJ2-1	-
CASSTRTGSTDTQYF	TRBV6-2/TRBV6-3	TRBJ2-3	-
CASSQRSYNSPLHF	TRBV3-1/TRBV3-2	TRBJ1-6	few
CASSSGQGTEQFF	TRBV11-2	TRBJ2-1	-
CASSYGLGPQQPQHF	TRBV6-2/TRBV6-3	TRBJ1-5	-
CSVGQNYGYTF	TRBV29-1	TRBJ1-2	-
CASSVSGNTGELFF	TRBV9	TRBJ2-2	-
CASSLDPQGGNNSPLHF	TRBV5-1	TRBJ1-6	-
CASSPVPGQGTNTEAFF	TRBV4-1	TRBJ1-1	-
CASSQDQRLAGRGVEQYF	TRBV4-1	TRBJ2-7	-
CASSSRTGGWTGELFF	TRBV7-9	TRBJ2-2	-
CASSLWGIGVGANVLTF	TRBV11-3	TRBJ2-6	few
CASSSPGRGNIQYF	TRBV7-9	TRBJ2-4	once
CSVASGQGSYGYTF	TRBV29-1	TRBJ1-2	-
CASSFNPLAHEQYF	TRBV27	TRBJ2-7	-
CASSGQGGAYEQYF	TRBV9	TRBJ2-7	-
CATDTAKPGPNSPLHF	TRBV10-3	TRBJ1-6	-
CATWGVSRSYNEQFF	TRBV19	TRBJ2-1	-
CASSPGTGKLNEKLFF	TRBV5-1	TRBJ1-4	once
CAIRAGQGTDTQYF	TRBV10-3	TRBJ2-3	-
CASSPAGGLSTDTQYF	TRBV7-2	TRBJ2-3	-
CASSVSDRGEAFF	TRBV25-1	TRBJ1-1	once
CASSPDRDSPLHF	TRBV9	TRBJ1-6	once
CASAGGGGLAYNEQFF	TRBV4-1	TRBJ2-1	-
CSVGDLRGTEAFF	TRBV29-1	TRBJ1-1	-
CASSFSGGTEAFF	TRBV27	TRBJ1-1	-
CASLRSGSFNQPQHF	TRBV19	TRBJ1-5	-
CASSSKSGLAFGELFF	TRBV7-9	TRBJ2-2	-
CASSPGTGISQPQHF	TRBV5-5	TRBJ1-5	-
CASRPTSGGWTDTQYF	TRBV7-2	TRBJ2-3	-